The 29 T cell receptor beta chains presented below share a single source sample, sequenced in a study of cytomegalovirus exposure and HLA in healthy donors. Primers for the PCR totalled 60 Vbeta and 13 Jbeta. Using immunoSEQ multiplex PCR, the repertoire was profiled, and TCRdb retains in-frame clones only, with some absent. The sample table sets out some 60,000 clones. The specimen was PBMCs. The receptors derive from a man between 25 and 39 years old in good health and CMV-seropositive.

The rearrangement links TRBV6-5 to TRBJ2-7, with a possible D match to TRBD1 (6 bases). The CDR3 spans 14 residues. The germline CDR1 and CDR2 sequences are MNHEY and SVGAGI. The germline V and J ends were trimmed by 7 bases and 2 bases, with 15 bases remaining between them. The CDR3 DNA sequence: TGTGCCAGCAAAGCAGGGGTAGGCGCCTACGAGCAGTACTTC. This encodes CASKAGVGAYEQYF.

This sequence joins TRBV4-1 and TRBJ2-2; possible D gene TRBD1, 6 bases. Trimming left V 0 bases short and J 0 bases short, with 8 bases between. The CDR3 has 16 amino acids. The germline CDR1 and CDR2 sequences are MGHRA and YSYEKL. CDR3 DNA sequence: TGCGCCAGCAGCCAAGATGGGACAACGAACACCGGGGAGCTGTTTTTT. It is translated as CASSQDGTTNTGELFF.

The chain links TRBV18 to TRBJ1-1; D remains unclear. Germline lookup yields CDR1 KGHSH and CDR2 LQKENI. The CDR3 spans 14 residues. V gave up 7 bases and J gave up 3 bases, with 15 bases separating them. CDR3 nucleotides: TGTGCCAGCTTACCCAACCGGGAGGACACTGAAGCTTTCTTT. This sequence encodes CASLPNREDTEAFF.

The CDR3 here is CASSDLRNQPQHF. In DNA, the CDR3 is TGTGCCAGCAGTGATCTACGCAATCAGCCCCAGCATTTT. This sequence joins TRBV2 and TRBJ1-5, with unresolved D. Germline V gene data show CDR1 as SNHLY and CDR2 as FYNNEI. The CDR3 length is 13 residues. The V and J ends lost 3 bases and 2 bases respectively, with 5 bases between them.

V is TRBV11-2 and J is TRBJ1-6, with D perhaps TRBD1 (6 bases). CDR3 length: 14 residues. V was clipped by 4 bases and J by 9 bases, with 13 bases between them. The V gene's germline CDR1 is SGHAT and CDR2 FQNNGV. The CDR3 protein is CASSSSGGSSPLHF. The CDR3, as DNA: TGTGCCAGCAGCTCTTCGGGGGGCAGTTCACCCCTCCACTTT.

The CDR3 is CASRTESSYEQYF. CDR3 sequence (DNA): TGTGCCAGCAGAACAGAGAGCTCCTACGAGCAGTACTTC. The rearrangement joins TRBV6-1 to TRBJ2-7; no firm D call. Germline CDR1 and CDR2: MNHNS and SASEGT. The CDR3 spans 13 residues. Trimming stripped 6 bases from V and 0 bases from J, with 9 bases between.

This rearrangement joins TRBV2 to TRBJ2-1, with TRBD2 identical over 8 bases. The junction had 8 bases not matched to a gene; V was cut back by 6 bases and J by 1 base. This CDR3 is 16 amino acids long. Germline values: CDR1 SNHLY, CDR2 FYNNEI. The CDR3 sequence is CASSPPTSGSYNEQFF. The CDR3 bases are TGTGCCAGCAGCCCACCCACTAGCGGTTCCTACAATGAGCAGTTCTTC.

CDR3 in DNA: TGCGCCAGCAGCTTGGCCCCAGCGGAGACCCAGTACTTC. Translated, it gives CASSLAPAETQYF. The chain joins TRBV5-1 to TRBJ2-5, with D uncertain. Looked up from germline, CDR1 is SGHRS and CDR2 is YFSETQ. The CDR3 has 13 residues. Trimming removed 0 bases from V and 5 bases from J, with 8 bases in between.

The J gene is TRBJ2-7, the V gene TRBV6-5, with 8 nucleotides matching TRBD1. The CDR3 extends over 13 amino acids. The J segment lost 9 bases and the V segment lost 0 bases, leaving 4 bases of the junction unmatched. CDR1 and CDR2 from the germline V gene are MNHEY and SVGAGI. CDR3 coding DNA: TGTGCCAGCAGTTACTCGGGGACAGGAGTGCAGTACTTC. Translated: CASSYSGTGVQYF.

This chain's CDR3 is CASSNRQGWGELFF. In DNA form, the CDR3 reads TGTGCCAGTAGTAATAGGCAGGGATGGGGGGAGCTGTTTTTT. This rearrangement joins TRBV19 to TRBJ2-2; the D gene is possibly TRBD1 (5 bases). Germline CDR1 reads LNHDA; CDR2 reads SQIVND (reference sequence). The V gene lost 4 bases and the J gene lost 8 bases, with 14 bases spanning the gap. The CDR3 loop spans 14 amino acids.

J is TRBJ2-3 and V is TRBV2; TRBD2 matches 11 bases. Losses at the gene ends were 4 bases for V and 6 bases for J; bases not matched to a gene: 9. The CDR3 is 16 amino acids. Germline V lookup: CDR1 SNHLY, CDR2 FYNNEI. The CDR3 reads CASSVWRSGRADTQYF. In nucleotides, the CDR3 is TGTGCCAGCAGTGTATGGCGTAGCGGGAGGGCGGATACGCAGTATTTT.

V gene TRBV7-6 combines with J gene TRBJ2-5, with 9 bases matching TRBD2. Germline CDR1 is SGHVS and CDR2 is FNYEAQ. CDR3 size: 14 residues. The junction had 2 bases not matched to a gene; V was cut back by 0 bases and J by 6 bases. The CDR3 coding sequence is TGTGCCAGCAGCTTAGCCGGGACTAGCAAGACCCAGTACTTC. Protein: CASSLAGTSKTQYF. The whole variable domain, remainder taken from reference TRBV7-6 and TRBJ2-5, is GAGVSQSPRYKVTKRGQDVALRCDPISGHVSLYWYRQALGQGPEFLTYFNYEAQQDKSGLPNDRFSAERPEGSISTLTIQRTEQRDSAMYRCASSLAGTSKTQYFGPGTRLLVL.

The V and J genes are TRBV5-8 and TRBJ1-2; D unclear. Germline V gene sequence: CDR1 SGHTS, CDR2 YDEGEE. This CDR3 spans 14 amino acids. The V gene lost 0 bases and the J gene lost 4 bases, with 10 bases spanning the gap. The CDR3 reads CASSLVLGSYGYTF. The CDR3 DNA is TGTGCCAGCAGCTTGGTATTGGGGAGCTATGGCTACACCTTC. The full variable domain, with the rest looked up from reference TRBV5-8 and TRBJ1-2, is EAGVTQSPTHLIKTRGQQATLRCSPISGHTSVYWYQQALGLGLQFLLWYDEGEERNRGNFPPRFSGRQFPNYSSELNVNALELEDSALYLCASSLVLGSYGYTFGSGTRLTVV.

The chain is built from TRBV21-1 and TRBJ2-2; TRBD1 is the table's D call and was not checked against the DNA. TRBV21-1 is a pseudogene locus. This CDR3 has 15 residues. Here the CDR3 DNA reads TGTGCCAGCAGCAAGGACAGACTGAACACCGGGGAGCTGTTTTTT. Its protein is CASSKDRLNTGELFF.

The chain is built from TRBV7-9 and TRBJ2-2, with 7 nucleotides matching TRBD2. The CDR3 covers 13 residues. Unmatched junction bases numbered 4, after V lost 5 bases and J lost 7 bases. CDR1 and CDR2 from the germline V gene are SEHNR and FQNEAQ (reference sequence). CDR3 in amino acids: CASSTSVDGELFF. CDR3 nucleotide sequence: TGTGCCAGCAGCACTAGCGTTGACGGGGAGCTGTTTTTT.

The genes are TRBV7-8 and TRBJ2-5, with unresolved D. Per germline, CDR1 SGHVS and CDR2 FQNEAQ. The CDR3 loop spans 12 amino acids. The V gene lost 5 bases and the J gene lost 5 bases, with 9 bases spanning the gap. The DNA of the CDR3 is TGTGCCAGCAGCCCTGACAAGGAGACCCAGTACTTC. It specifies CASSPDKETQYF.

The CDR3, as DNA: TGTGCCAGCAGCCGAGACAGGGGCACTGAAGCTTTCTTT. It is translated as CASSRDRGTEAFF. The chain recombines TRBV7-6 with TRBJ1-1, with TRBD1 matching 8 bases. Germline V gene data show CDR1 as SGHVS and CDR2 as FNYEAQ. V shed 5 bases and J 4 bases; nucleotides not matched to a gene: 3. The CDR3 runs to 13 residues.

This rearrangement joins TRBV21-1 to TRBJ2-3; the D call TRBD1 from the table was never checked on the DNA. TRBV21-1 represents a pseudogene. The length of the CDR3 is 14 residues. This CDR3 is CASSKGQGTDTQYF. CDR3 DNA: TGTGCCAGCAGCAAAGGTCAGGGCACAGATACGCAGTATTTT.

The J gene is TRBJ1-2, the V gene TRBV5-1; 10 bases line up with TRBD1. Germline-derived CDR1 and CDR2 are SGHRS and YFSETQ. The V gene end was trimmed by 3 bases and the J gene end by 8 bases; junction bases not matched to a gene: 4. The CDR3 contains 13 residues. The CDR3 is CASSSGQGDGYTF. DNA of the CDR3: TGCGCCAGCAGCTCAGGACAGGGGGACGGCTACACCTTC.

The genes are TRBV11-3 and TRBJ2-2; 7 nucleotides agree with TRBD1. The V gene's germline CDR1 is SGHNT and CDR2 YENEEA. The ends lost 5 bases at V and 0 bases at J; junction bases unmatched: 3. The CDR3 runs to 15 residues. The CDR3 coding sequence is TGTGCCAGCAGCAGAGGGACAGCGAACACCGGGGAGCTGTTTTTT. Translating gives CASSRGTANTGELFF.

The V call is TRBV2, the J call TRBJ2-2; 9 positions match TRBD1. CDR1 is SNHLY, CDR2 FYNNEI, per germline. The CDR3 covers 15 residues. V gave up 5 bases and J gave up 4 bases; unmatched junction bases: 5. CDR3 coding DNA: TGTGCCAGCAGTATACAGGGGGCGGGCACCGGGGAGCTGTTTTTT. Translating it yields CASSIQGAGTGELFF.

The chain carries TRBV29-1 and TRBJ2-5, with a possible D match to TRBD2 (7 bases). Germline CDR1 reads SQVTM; CDR2 reads ANQGSEA. This CDR3 has 14 residues. V lost 5 bases and J 9 bases, leaving 22 bases between the germline ends. The CDR3 nucleotides read TGCAGCGTTACAGGAGGGGGGGGCGCTAGGGCCCAGTACTTC. This codes for CSVTGGGGARAQYF.

The genes are TRBV11-3 and TRBJ2-1, with a weak D call TRBD1 (6 bases). Trimming cost V 3 bases and J 6 bases, with 9 bases left between them. The CDR3 runs to 13 residues. Germline V CDR1 and CDR2: SGHNT, YENEEA. CDR3 sequence: CASSLIGGNEQFF. For the CDR3, the DNA is TGTGCCAGCAGCTTGATAGGGGGCAATGAGCAGTTCTTC.

The chain combines TRBV10-1 with TRBJ1-1, with a tentative D call TRBD1 (6 bases). The CDR3 sequence is 17 residues long. The germline CDR1 and CDR2 sequences are WNHNN and SYGVQD (reference sequence). The V end lost 2 bases, the J end lost 4 bases, and 20 bases lay between the germline ends. CDR3 nucleotide sequence: TGCGCCAGCAGTGAGACGGGGCGTGGGGGCCATGGCACTGAAGCTTTCTTT. Translated: CASSETGRGGHGTEAFF.

The CDR3 DNA sequence: TGTGCCAGCAGCCTCAGGACTAGCGGTCTAAGCTCCTACAATGAGCAGTTCTTC. It specifies CASSLRTSGLSSYNEQFF. This chain joins TRBV7-8 and TRBJ2-1; 10 bases are shared with TRBD2. CDR1 SGHVS and CDR2 FQNEAQ come from the germline V gene. J lost 0 bases, V lost 5 bases, and 10 bases had no gene match. The CDR3 consists of 18 residues.

DNA of the CDR3: TGCGCCAGCAGCCAAGGTGCGGTTGGTGAGCAGTTCTTC. Protein sequence: CASSQGAVGEQFF. The chain combines TRBV4-1 with TRBJ2-1; D remains ambiguous. CDR3 length equals 13 residues. The ends were cut back, 1 base at V and 9 bases at J, with 10 bases in the middle. CDR1 is MGHRA, CDR2 YSYEKL, per germline.

This chain links TRBV5-6 with TRBJ2-2; D may be TRBD1 (5 bases). V lost 1 base and J 3 bases, leaving 13 bases between the germline ends. The CDR3 loop spans 16 amino acids. Germline CDR1 and CDR2: SGHDT and YYEEEE. DNA of the CDR3: TGTGCCAGCAGCTTGTCGCCAGGGATATACACCGGGGAGCTGTTTTTT. This translates into CASSLSPGIYTGELFF. Using reference TRBV5-6 and TRBJ2-2 for the parts outside the CDR3, the full variable domain is DAGVTQSPTHLIKTRGQQVTLRCSPKSGHDTVSWYQQALGQGPQFIFQYYEEEERQRGNFPDRFSGHQFPNYSSELNVNALLLGDSALYLCASSLSPGIYTGELFFGEGSRLTVL.

This chain uses TRBV6-5 with TRBJ1-2, with D possibly matching TRBD1 (5 bases). Germline CDR1 MNHEY, CDR2 SVGAGI. Trimming removed 0 bases at V and 1 base at J, with 12 bases between. The CDR3 runs to 16 residues. CDR3 protein: CASSYSDSGLNYGYTF. The DNA for the CDR3 is TGTGCCAGCAGTTACTCGGACTCGGGACTTAACTATGGCTACACCTTC.

V and J are TRBV5-1 and TRBJ2-1; no firm D call. Germline V CDR1 and CDR2: SGHRS, YFSETQ. V lost 4 bases and J 8 bases, leaving 10 bases between the germline ends. The CDR3 extends over 12 amino acids. CDR3 amino acids: CASSSAVHEQFF. In DNA form, the CDR3 reads TGCGCCAGCAGCAGTGCGGTCCATGAGCAGTTCTTC. The whole variable domain, remainder taken from reference TRBV5-1 and TRBJ2-1, is KAGVTQTPRYLIKTRGQQVTLSCSPISGHRSVSWYQQTPGQGLQFLFEYFSETQRNKGNFPGRFSGRQFSNSRSEMNVSTLELGDSALYLCASSSAVHEQFFGPGTRLTVL.